Below, 2 T cell receptor beta chains from the same sample are listed, as sequenced in a study of spatial heterogeneity in lung cancer. MiXCR was run by TCRdb on the 5' RACE reads, yielding one entry per CDR3 protein. This repertoire shows 50,000 to 60,000 distinct CDR3 sequences, 7.4% found once; its top ten account for roughly 35%. Time point here: blood at routine non-recurrence follow-up after resection. The sequenced material consisted of unsorted whole RNA from tumor, nontumor lung or frozen PBMC. This sample comprised PBMCs, obtained at follow-up. Receptors were obtained from a female donor with early-stage non-small cell lung cancer.

This clonotype was recorded at least ten times. This sequence joins TRBV7-2 and TRBJ2-3; maybe TRBD1 (6 bases). The CDR3 is 15 residues long. The V gene lost 1 base and the J gene lost 4 bases, with 12 bases spanning the gap. Per germline, CDR1 SGHTA and CDR2 FQGNSA. CDR3 protein: CASSLGGGRADTQYF. The CDR3, as DNA: TGTGCCAGCAGCTTAGGAGGGGGTCGGGCAGATACGCAGTATTTT.

At least ten counts were recorded for this clonotype. The V call is TRBV5-1, the J call TRBJ2-3; D is unclear. The CDR3 extends over 13 amino acids. The V gene's germline CDR1 is SGHRS and CDR2 YFSETQ. V dropped 4 bases and J dropped 4 bases, with 10 bases sitting between them. CDR3 in amino acids: CASSTAVADTQYF. Here the CDR3 DNA reads TGCGCCAGCAGCACGGCGGTCGCAGATACGCAGTATTTT. The complete variable domain, with remaining parts taken from reference TRBV5-1 and TRBJ2-3, reads KAGVTQTPRYLIKTRGQQVTLSCSPISGHRSVSWYQQTPGQGLQFLFEYFSETQRNKGNFPGRFSGRQFSNSRSEMNVSTLELGDSALYLCASSTAVADTQYFGPGTRLTVL.